This is a list of T cell receptor beta chains from one sample in a study of lymphopenia after photon versus proton radiotherapy. Clones were sequenced by immunoSEQ multiplex PCR, and TCRdb holds only the in-frame ones, with some missing. Of over 50,000 clones in the sample, around 86% were seen once. The material was peripheral blood, obtained from a patient treated with photon-based radiotherapy. Source of these receptors: a man aged 40-50 years with gastric cancer. Each CDR3 is given with its conserved first and last residue. A D gene is named only where the DNA matches it firmly. Size is omitted from some rows. Given values are once, few, many or a class for expanded clones.

D: .
size: .
length: 14
J: TRBJ1-5
V: TRBV15
DNA: TGTGCCACCAGCAGAGGAGGGGGGAATCAGCCCCAGCATTTT
CDR3: CATSRGGGNQPQHF

D: .
size: .
length: 14
J: TRBJ1-5
V: TRBV30
DNA: TGTGCCTGGAGTGCGACACACGATTACGGGCCCCAGCATTTT
CDR3: CAWSATHDYGPQHF

D: .
size: once
length: 14
J: TRBJ1-1
V: TRBV7-6
DNA: TGTGCCAGCAGCTTAGTTGGCCAGAACACTGAAGCTTTCTTT
CDR3: CASSLVGQNTEAFF

D: .
size: .
length: 16
J: TRBJ1-5
V: TRBV5-6
DNA: TGTGCCAGCAGCTTTTGGGGAGTTGGGAGGGATCAGCCCCAGCATTTT
CDR3: CASSFWGVGRDQPQHF

D: TRBD1
size: .
length: 15
J: TRBJ1-2
V: TRBV6-5
DNA: TGTGCCAGCAGCCCGGAGCCGACAGGGAGGGCTGGCTACACCTTC
CDR3: CASSPEPTGRAGYTF

D: .
size: few
length: 13
J: TRBJ2-7
V: TRBV7-9
DNA: TGTGCCAGCAGCTTAAGTACAGACTACGAGCAGTACTTC
CDR3: CASSLSTDYEQYF

D: .
size: .
length: 14
J: TRBJ2-6
V: TRBV7-9
DNA: TGTGCCAGCAGCGGGTGGGATGGGGCCAACGTCCTGACTTTC
CDR3: CASSGWDGANVLTF

D: TRBD1
size: .
length: 15
J: TRBJ1-3
V: TRBV30
DNA: TGTGCCTGGCGATTGGACAGGCGGCCGGGAAACACCATATATTTT
CDR3: CAWRLDRRPGNTIYF

D: TRBD1
size: .
length: 15
J: TRBJ1-2
V: TRBV6-1
DNA: TGTGCCAGCTCCCCCCGGGACAGGGATAACTATGGCTACACCTTC
CDR3: CASSPRDRDNYGYTF

D: .
size: few
length: 14
J: TRBJ1-5
V: TRBV7-2
DNA: TGTGCCAGCAGCCTTCAGTCTGGCAATCAGCCCCAGCATTTT
CDR3: CASSLQSGNQPQHF

D: TRBD2
size: once
length: 17
J: TRBJ2-5
V: TRBV5-4
DNA: TGTGCCAGCAGCTTAGGACTAGCGGGGTCGGGAGAGGAGACCCAGTACTTC
CDR3: CASSLGLAGSGEETQYF

D: .
size: once
length: 11
J: TRBJ2-1
V: TRBV6-5
DNA: TGTGCCAGCAGGGAGGTGGGTGAGCAGTTCTTC
CDR3: CASREVGEQFF

D: .
size: .
length: 14
J: TRBJ2-7
V: TRBV7-6
DNA: TGTGCCAGCAGCTCGACCGCTCAGGGCCGCGAGCAGTACTTC
CDR3: CASSSTAQGREQYF

D: TRBD1
size: .
length: 14
J: TRBJ2-2
V: TRBV4-3
DNA: TGCGCCAGCAGCCAAGACCCAGGGGGCGGGGAGCTGTTTTTT
CDR3: CASSQDPGGGELFF

D: .
size: few
length: 13
J: TRBJ1-4
V: TRBV4-2
DNA: TGTGCCAGCAGCCAAGAGCGGGGGGAAAAACTGTTTTTT
CDR3: CASSQERGEKLFF

D: TRBD2
size: .
length: 14
J: TRBJ2-5
V: TRBV2
DNA: TGTGCCAGCTCTAGCGGGGGCTTCCAAGAGACCCAGTACTTC
CDR3: CASSSGGFQETQYF

D: .
size: .
length: 14
J: TRBJ1-3
V: TRBV5-4
DNA: TGTGCCAGCAGCTTGGGGGGAAGCGGAAACACCATATATTTT
CDR3: CASSLGGSGNTIYF

D: TRBD2
size: few
length: 15
J: TRBJ2-5
V: TRBV4-2
DNA: TGTGCCAGCAGCTACGGGACTAGCGGACAAGAGACCCAGTACTTC
CDR3: CASSYGTSGQETQYF

D: .
size: .
length: 21
J: TRBJ1-1
V: TRBV4-1
DNA: TGCGCCAGCAGCCAAGATCGGGAGGCTTGGGTAACACTAAAACCGAACACTGAAGCTTTCTTT
CDR3: CASSQDREAWVTLKPNTEAFF

D: TRBD1
size: .
length: 15
J: TRBJ2-7
V: TRBV18
DNA: TGTGCCAGCTCACCGGTGGGACAGGGAACCTACGAGCAGTACTTC
CDR3: CASSPVGQGTYEQYF

D: .
size: .
length: 12
J: TRBJ1-5
V: TRBV6-1
DNA: TGTGCCAGCAGTGAAGTGAGGGGGCCCCAGCATTTT
CDR3: CASSEVRGPQHF

D: TRBD1
size: once
length: 16
J: TRBJ1-1
V: TRBV5-1
DNA: TGCGCCAGCAGCCAGACTTGGGGACATCTCCAGGGGGGAGCTTTCTTT
CDR3: CASSQTWGHLQGGAFF

D: .
size: .
length: 14
J: TRBJ2-3
V: TRBV27
DNA: TGTGCCAGCAGTTTAGGGCTCCACCGGGATACGCAGTATTTT
CDR3: CASSLGLHRDTQYF

D: .
size: .
length: 14
J: TRBJ2-2
V: TRBV30
DNA: TGTGCCTGGAGGGTAGGGAAGGCGGCCGGGGAGCTGTTTTTT
CDR3: CAWRVGKAAGELFF

D: .
size: once
length: 15
J: TRBJ2-7
V: TRBV5-1
DNA: TGCGCCAGCAGCCCCGAACCCAGGGGCCCCTACGAGCAGTACTTC
CDR3: CASSPEPRGPYEQYF

D: .
size: .
length: 15
J: TRBJ1-2
V: TRBV18
DNA: TGTGCCAGCTCACCGTCAGGGCGTAGTGACTATGGCTACACCTTC
CDR3: CASSPSGRSDYGYTF

D: .
size: .
length: 12
J: TRBJ2-1
V: TRBV11-3
DNA: TGTGCCAGCAGCGGCAGGGACTATGAGCAGTTCTTC
CDR3: CASSGRDYEQFF

D: .
size: .
length: 15
J: TRBJ2-7
V: TRBV19
DNA: TGTGCCACTACAGAGGGGTCACAAGGAATTGACGAGCAGTACTTC
CDR3: CATTEGSQGIDEQYF

D: TRBD1
size: .
length: 16
J: TRBJ2-5
V: TRBV23-1
DNA: TGCGCCAGCAGTCAATCGGGGCAGGGGGCAGGGGAGACCCAGTACTTC
CDR3: CASSQSGQGAGETQYF

D: .
size: .
length: 14
J: TRBJ1-1
V: TRBV2
DNA: TGTGCCAGCAGTGAAGCCGGGGGGAACACTGAAGCTTTCTTT
CDR3: CASSEAGGNTEAFF

D: .
size: .
length: 16
J: TRBJ2-7
V: TRBV13
DNA: TGTGCCAGCAGCCCCATATACAGGGTGAGTTATTGCGAGCAGTACTTC
CDR3: CASSPIYRVSYCEQYF

D: .
size: .
length: 16
J: TRBJ2-1
V: TRBV2
DNA: TGTGCCAGCACTAGAAAGGAGGGACTCGGCTCCAATGAGCAGTTCTTC
CDR3: CASTRKEGLGSNEQFF

D: .
size: .
length: 13
J: TRBJ2-7
V: TRBV2
DNA: TGTGCCAGCAGTGACCACCCATCTTACGAGCAGTACTTC
CDR3: CASSDHPSYEQYF

D: TRBD1
size: .
length: 14
J: TRBJ1-2
V: TRBV10-3
DNA: TGTGCCACAAAGAGGTCGGGACAGGAGGATGGCTACACCTTC
CDR3: CATKRSGQEDGYTF

D: TRBD2
size: .
length: 16
J: TRBJ2-7
V: TRBV25-1
DNA: TGTGCCAGCAGTGGCGGGAGGGGCATCTCCTACTACGAGCAGTACTTC
CDR3: CASSGGRGISYYEQYF

D: TRBD2
size: .
length: 16
J: TRBJ2-7
V: TRBV11-3
DNA: TGTGCCAGCAGTTCTAGCGGGGCTAATAGCTCCTACGAGCAGTACTTC
CDR3: CASSSSGANSSYEQYF

D: TRBD1
size: .
length: 14
J: TRBJ1-3
V: TRBV18
DNA: TGTGCCAGCTCACAGGGGGCGACCGGAAACACCATATATTTT
CDR3: CASSQGATGNTIYF

D: .
size: .
length: 16
J: TRBJ2-3
V: TRBV5-4
DNA: TGTGCCAGCAGCTTGGGTGTCCGGGGGGCCCAAGATACGCAGTATTTT
CDR3: CASSLGVRGAQDTQYF

D: .
size: .
length: 16
J: TRBJ2-3
V: TRBV27
DNA: TGTGCCAGCAGTTTATCGGCAGGGGTACCCACAGATACGCAGTATTTT
CDR3: CASSLSAGVPTDTQYF

D: .
size: .
length: 15
J: TRBJ1-3
V: TRBV11-2
DNA: TGTGCCAGCAGCCCCCTGGTGAGCTCTGGAAACACCATATATTTT
CDR3: CASSPLVSSGNTIYF

D: .
size: .
length: 14
J: TRBJ2-2
V: TRBV18
DNA: TGTGCCAGCTCACCAGGGATCAACACCGGGGAGCTGTTTTTT
CDR3: CASSPGINTGELFF

D: TRBD2
size: .
length: 14
J: TRBJ2-5
V: TRBV5-1
DNA: TGCGCCAGCAGCTTGGGGTCCGGGAGGGAGACCCAGTACTTC
CDR3: CASSLGSGRETQYF